This T cell receptor beta chain was sequenced during a study of blood T cell repertoires in COVID-19 (TCRdb year 2020). About the study as a whole: Samples covering the acute and convalescent phases of COVID-19 were provided by collaborators in the United States, Italy and Spain. The prospective study material was composed of cDNA or gDNA derived from T cells, B-cell-depleted T cells, or PBMCs. Deeply sampled blood TCRbeta repertoires from subjects exposed to, actively infected with, or recovered from COVID-19 were included in the dataset. The repertoires were released in a freely available public database intended as a resource for research on the immune response to SARS-CoV-2. The samples were drawn from two sources: the first 160 participants of the ongoing ImmuneRACE study, and 1,200 or so subjects contributed by 6 global collaborators. Nearly every sample came with metadata listing a de-identified subject ID, COVID-19 status, age in years and sex. Where available, HLA class I and class II types were taken from metadata supplied by the sample provider and were not determined by assay-based typing.

The immunoSEQ Assay, a bias-controlled multiplex PCR, was used to amplify TCRbeta CDR3 regions from genomic DNA. Per the authors' processing: The number of nucleated cells in each sample was estimated from the amplification of reference gene primers within the assay. To quantify the absolute abundance of each unique TCRbeta CDR3 rearrangement, sequence reads were collapsed and filtered. For each sample, productive Simpson clonality was calculated by taking the square root of Simpson's diversity index across productive rearrangements. TCRdb carries this immuneACCESS record with in-frame sequences only. Its versions omit some clonotypes, under half of them owing to an unresolved V gene in the studies checked, with the rest unexplained. Clone size and V and J calls were adopted from that table, with D and trimming inferred from the DNA. The sample includes roughly 250,000 clones, with nearly 90% observed a single time. The ten largest account for approximately 2.2% of the sample.

A second Seattle source provided samples from volunteer blood donors who had recovered from COVID-19. Each collaborating institution followed its own protocols to collect whole blood in K2EDTA tubes. Collaborator samples were shipped for TCRbeta analysis as frozen whole blood, isolated PBMCs, or DNA extracted from either sample type. A remark on this clone: Its antigen is currently not known. Base qualities are not provided; no much larger clone lies one nucleotide away.

The CDR3, from cysteine to phenylalanine, totals 15 residues. The read is trimmed to its CDR3 DNA, 45 bases read in frame from base 1. The germline V gene (reference sequence) sets CDR1 to LNHDA and CDR2 to SQIVND. The germline ends are 15 bases apart after V is trimmed by 5 bases and J by 2 bases. General conclusions and limits of the study: The amount of clinical and demographic metadata varied by source and participant and was provided uncurated.

The specimen sequenced was peripheral blood. The clonotype originates from a woman in her 40s who had recovered from COVID-19. The chain employs TRBV19 and TRBJ1-2, and possibly TRBD1, on 5 matching bases. The CDR3 corresponds to CASSVDSGVNYGYTF. In nucleotides, the sequence is TGTGCCAGTAGTGTCGACAGTGGGGTAAACTATGGCTACACCTTC.